This T cell receptor (beta chain) was identified in a study of a mutant IDH1 vaccine in newly diagnosed glioma. CDR3 length: 13 residues. The J segment lost 11 bases and the V segment lost 4 bases, leaving 6 bases of the junction unmatched. Per germline, CDR1 SGHTS and CDR2 YDEGEE. The sample holds one count of this clone. Its antigen is undetermined. TCRdb's table, derived via immunoSEQ multiplex PCR, lists solely in-frame clones and lacks some. The table has just under 70,000 clones, approximately 84% seen once; the top ten hold roughly 12%. Specified time point: week 35, safety follow-up. Doses of 300 ug of mutant IDH1 20-mer peptide were given with topical imiquimod.

This clonotype originated in a man aged 18-30 years with glioma. This sample comprised PBMCs, obtained from a glioma patient whose treatment included an IDH1 peptide vaccine. This chain links TRBV5-8 with TRBJ2-7; the match to TRBD2 covers 13 bases. The DNA for the CDR3 is TGTGCCAGCAGCCGGACTAGCGGGAGAGGGGAGTACTTC. Amino acids: CASSRTSGRGEYF. Complete variable domain (other parts from reference TRBV5-8 and TRBJ2-7): EAGVTQSPTHLIKTRGQQATLRCSPISGHTSVYWYQQALGLGLQFLLWYDEGEERNRGNFPPRFSGRQFPNYSSELNVNALELEDSALYLCASSRTSGRGEYFGPGTRLTVT.